This T cell receptor (beta chain) was recorded in a study of cytomegalovirus exposure and HLA in healthy donors. Overall study results and limits: Earlier findings revealed that most TCR beta V segments proved productive either about 87% or about 30% of the time.

In the case of this clone: Its antigen is unidentified.

These donors, healthy bone marrow donors, were studied. The trim removed 7 bases at V and 0 bases at J, leaving 8 bases unmatched. CDR3 size: 16 residues. The germline gives CDR1 SGHTA, CDR2 FQGNSA. PCR amplification relied on 60 Vbeta primers (plus 13 Jbeta primers). In the original workflow: A later analysis tallied some 80 million unique TCR beta chains, around 11 million of them shared. The method was immunoSEQ multiplex PCR; TCRdb's version includes in-frame clones alone and lacks a portion of them. That table furnishes V, J and clone size, whereas the DNA furnished D and trimming. Among about 160,000 clones, approximately 85% were seen once, and the ten largest hold approximately 11%.

The chain employs TRBV7-2 and TRBJ2-1, with 8 nucleotides matching TRBD1. What was sequenced was PBMCs. This sequence originates from a man aged 45-60 years in good health and CMV-seropositive. CDR3 coding DNA: TGTGCCAGCACCACACAGGGGGGAGGCTCCTACAATGAGCAGTTCTTC. Its protein is CASTTQGGGSYNEQFF.